The rows below give T cell receptor beta chains drawn from one sample of a study of T cell repertoires in cytomegalovirus infection. From the reads, TCRdb called clonotypes with MiXCR, one entry per CDR3 protein. The top ten clones hold 11% to 15% of a sample with about 900,000 distinct CDR3 sequences, roughly 30% of them seen once. For these receptors, no antigen is known. Specimen: cultured CD8+ T cells from PBMCs, collected from culture after CMV antigen stimulation. These receptors all stem from a human donor in good health (CMV status not recorded). Some clones in this sample may be carry-over from other donors' samples. The CDR3 runs from the conserved cysteine through the conserved F or W. Each record gives: V gene, D gene, clone size, J gene, CDR3 DNA, CDR3 protein. The D gene is left open where the match is weak. Clone sizes are given selectively: once, few, many, or a class where the clone is expanded.

v_call: TRBV4-1; d_call: -; clone_size: few; j_call: TRBJ2-7; cdr3_nt: TGCGCCAGCAGCCGCCTGCACATCGAAGGGATCTACGAGCAGTACTTC; cdr3_aa: CASSRLHIEGIYEQYF
v_call: TRBV12-3/TRBV12-4; d_call: -; clone_size: few; j_call: TRBJ2-3; cdr3_nt: TGTGCCAACTCCTTTGGAGATACGCAGTATTTT; cdr3_aa: CANSFGDTQYF
v_call: TRBV7-9; d_call: -; clone_size: few; j_call: TRBJ2-1; cdr3_nt: TGTGCCAGCAGCGACACCCGGGGCCGAAGGAATGAGCAGTTCTTC; cdr3_aa: CASSDTRGRRNEQFF
v_call: TRBV10-3; d_call: -; clone_size: -; j_call: TRBJ1-5; cdr3_nt: TGTGCCATCAGTGAGTCGAAGTGGAGTCAGCCCCAGCATTTT; cdr3_aa: CAISESKWSQPQHF
v_call: TRBV20-1; d_call: -; clone_size: -; j_call: TRBJ1-4; cdr3_nt: TGCAGTGCTAGAGTCTCGGATGAAAAACTGTTTTTT; cdr3_aa: CSARVSDEKLFF
v_call: TRBV15; d_call: -; clone_size: few; j_call: TRBJ1-1; cdr3_nt: TGTGCCACCAGCCGACGGACGGTGAACACTGAAGCTTTCTTT; cdr3_aa: CATSRRTVNTEAFF
v_call: TRBV4-1; d_call: -; clone_size: -; j_call: TRBJ2-1; cdr3_nt: TGCGCCAGCAGCCAAGAGGAGGAGTTAAGGTACAATGAGCAGTTCTTC; cdr3_aa: CASSQEEELRYNEQFF
v_call: TRBV7-6; d_call: -; clone_size: -; j_call: TRBJ1-1; cdr3_nt: TGTGCCAGCAGCCCTGGGGAGGGTGAAGCTTTCTTT; cdr3_aa: CASSPGEGEAFF
v_call: TRBV6-5; d_call: -; clone_size: -; j_call: TRBJ1-4; cdr3_nt: TGTGCCAGCAGTTACTACTCAGGGGCCGTCAATGAAAAACTGTTTTTT; cdr3_aa: CASSYYSGAVNEKLFF
v_call: TRBV7-6; d_call: TRBD2; clone_size: many; j_call: TRBJ2-3; cdr3_nt: TGTGCCAGCAGCTTAGCTGGCGGGGGATACACAGATACGCAGTATTTT; cdr3_aa: CASSLAGGGYTDTQYF
v_call: TRBV12-3/TRBV12-4; d_call: TRBD2; clone_size: -; j_call: TRBJ2-2; cdr3_nt: TGTGCCAGCAGTTATGGCGGGGGGGCCATTGGATTGGGGGAGCTGTTTTTT; cdr3_aa: CASSYGGGAIGLGELFF
v_call: TRBV11-2; d_call: TRBD2; clone_size: many; j_call: TRBJ2-1; cdr3_nt: TGTGCCAGCAGCTTAGCCTGGACTAGCGGGGGTGATTACAATGAGCAGTTCTTC; cdr3_aa: CASSLAWTSGGDYNEQFF
v_call: TRBV18; d_call: -; clone_size: -; j_call: TRBJ2-7; cdr3_nt: TGTGTCAGCTCACCGCGGCGGGACTCCGAGCAGTACTTC; cdr3_aa: CVSSPRRDSEQYF
v_call: TRBV7-2; d_call: -; clone_size: -; j_call: TRBJ1-2; cdr3_nt: TGTGCCAGCAGCCGAACAGGGATTTACGGCTACACCTTC; cdr3_aa: CASSRTGIYGYTF
v_call: TRBV7-9; d_call: -; clone_size: -; j_call: TRBJ2-2; cdr3_nt: TGTGCCAGCAGCTACCCGTCCGGGACGCACAACACCGGGGAGCTGTTTTTT; cdr3_aa: CASSYPSGTHNTGELFF
v_call: TRBV5-5; d_call: TRBD1; clone_size: -; j_call: TRBJ2-3; cdr3_nt: TGTGCCAGCAGCTTCACAGGGGGGGATACGCAGTATTTT; cdr3_aa: CASSFTGGDTQYF
v_call: TRBV29-1; d_call: -; clone_size: -; j_call: TRBJ2-1; cdr3_nt: TGCAGCGTTGATCCGGGACTCAGGGGCAATGAGCAGTTCTTC; cdr3_aa: CSVDPGLRGNEQFF
v_call: TRBV29-1; d_call: -; clone_size: -; j_call: TRBJ1-1; cdr3_nt: TGCAGCGTTGAGTCGGGGGCTGGTGAAGCTTTCTTT; cdr3_aa: CSVESGAGEAFF
v_call: TRBV11-2; d_call: -; clone_size: -; j_call: TRBJ1-2; cdr3_nt: TGTGCCAGCAGCTTAGATTGGCCCCTTGACCTTAACTATGGCTACACCTTC; cdr3_aa: CASSLDWPLDLNYGYTF
v_call: TRBV11-2; d_call: -; clone_size: few; j_call: TRBJ2-1; cdr3_nt: TGTGCCAGCAGCTTAGACTTGGGACTGCTGGGTGAGCAGTTCTTC; cdr3_aa: CASSLDLGLLGEQFF
v_call: TRBV6-8; d_call: -; clone_size: few; j_call: TRBJ2-1; cdr3_nt: TGTGCCAGCATGGAGTACAATGAGCAGTTCTTC; cdr3_aa: CASMEYNEQFF
v_call: TRBV19; d_call: -; clone_size: few; j_call: TRBJ1-1; cdr3_nt: TGTGCCAGTAGTGTCGAACCCGGAGGCACTGAAGCTTTCTTT; cdr3_aa: CASSVEPGGTEAFF
v_call: TRBV5-5; d_call: -; clone_size: -; j_call: TRBJ2-1; cdr3_nt: TGTGCCAGCAGCTTGGAGGGCAGAACCTGGGATGAGCAGTTCTTC; cdr3_aa: CASSLEGRTWDEQFF
v_call: TRBV28; d_call: TRBD1; clone_size: -; j_call: TRBJ1-3; cdr3_nt: TGTGCCAGCAGTTTTTTCTGGGACAGCTTCTCTGGAAACACCATATATTTT; cdr3_aa: CASSFFWDSFSGNTIYF
v_call: TRBV4-3; d_call: -; clone_size: few; j_call: TRBJ1-1; cdr3_nt: TGCGCCAGCAGCCGCGGGGGGCAGAACACTGAAGCTTTCTTT; cdr3_aa: CASSRGGQNTEAFF
v_call: TRBV7-9; d_call: -; clone_size: -; j_call: TRBJ1-2; cdr3_nt: TGTGCCAGCAGCTACCGGACATCGTGGGGCTACACCTTC; cdr3_aa: CASSYRTSWGYTF
v_call: TRBV10-2; d_call: -; clone_size: -; j_call: TRBJ1-2; cdr3_nt: TGCGCCAGCAGTGAGAGCGGTTACGATGGCTACACCTTC; cdr3_aa: CASSESGYDGYTF
v_call: TRBV25-1; d_call: -; clone_size: few; j_call: TRBJ1-1; cdr3_nt: TGTGCCAGCAGCTGGGGACGGGAGGACACTGAAGCTTTCTTT; cdr3_aa: CASSWGREDTEAFF
v_call: TRBV2; d_call: TRBD2; clone_size: -; j_call: TRBJ2-2; cdr3_nt: TGTGCCAGCATTCCCGGGAGGGCTAGCGGGGGAAACACCGGGGAGCTGTTTTTT; cdr3_aa: CASIPGRASGGNTGELFF
v_call: TRBV11-2; d_call: -; clone_size: -; j_call: TRBJ1-4; cdr3_nt: TGTGCCAGCAGCTTAGGGCCTAGCGAAAAACTGTTTTTT; cdr3_aa: CASSLGPSEKLFF
v_call: TRBV28; d_call: TRBD1; clone_size: -; j_call: TRBJ2-5; cdr3_nt: TGTGCCAACAATCACAGGGGGAAAGAGACCCAGTACTTC; cdr3_aa: CANNHRGKETQYF
v_call: TRBV2; d_call: -; clone_size: -; j_call: TRBJ1-1; cdr3_nt: TGTGCCAGCAGGAACCCCCCGGGAGGACCCCACACTGAAGCTTTCTTT; cdr3_aa: CASRNPPGGPHTEAFF
v_call: TRBV6-6; d_call: TRBD1; clone_size: few; j_call: TRBJ1-4; cdr3_nt: TGTGCCAGCAACCCGGGACAGGTTAATGAAAAACTGTTTTTT; cdr3_aa: CASNPGQVNEKLFF
v_call: TRBV4-3; d_call: -; clone_size: few; j_call: TRBJ1-1; cdr3_nt: TGCGCCAGCAGCCAAGGACCTGAGAACACTGAAGCTTTCTTT; cdr3_aa: CASSQGPENTEAFF
v_call: TRBV4-1; d_call: -; clone_size: few; j_call: TRBJ2-3; cdr3_nt: TGCGCCAGCAGCCAAGCAGCCCTTGGAATAGATACGCAGTATTTT; cdr3_aa: CASSQAALGIDTQYF
v_call: TRBV6-2/TRBV6-3; d_call: -; clone_size: few; j_call: TRBJ1-1; cdr3_nt: TGTGCCAGCAGTTACCGAAGGGTCAGGAACACTGAAGCTTTCTTT; cdr3_aa: CASSYRRVRNTEAFF
v_call: TRBV12-3/TRBV12-4; d_call: TRBD2; clone_size: -; j_call: TRBJ2-2; cdr3_nt: TGTGCCAGCAGCCGTCTAGCGGGCGGGACCGGGGAGCTGTTTTTT; cdr3_aa: CASSRLAGGTGELFF
v_call: TRBV19; d_call: -; clone_size: few; j_call: TRBJ1-2; cdr3_nt: TGTGCCACAACGGACAGTTTAGCCTATGGCTACACCTTC; cdr3_aa: CATTDSLAYGYTF
v_call: TRBV6-4; d_call: -; clone_size: -; j_call: TRBJ2-7; cdr3_nt: TGTGCCAGCAGTGAGAGGACAGACGCCCTATACGAGCAGTACTTC; cdr3_aa: CASSERTDALYEQYF
v_call: TRBV6-2/TRBV6-3; d_call: -; clone_size: -; j_call: TRBJ2-3; cdr3_nt: TGTGCCAGTAGTTACTCTGGCTGGGGGGCCGTAGATACGCAGTATTTT; cdr3_aa: CASSYSGWGAVDTQYF
v_call: TRBV6-2/TRBV6-3; d_call: -; clone_size: few; j_call: TRBJ1-6; cdr3_nt: TGTGCCAGCAGACGAGGGGTATGGGCCGATTCACCCCTCCACTTT; cdr3_aa: CASRRGVWADSPLHF
v_call: TRBV6-6; d_call: TRBD1; clone_size: -; j_call: TRBJ1-2; cdr3_nt: TGTGCCAGCAGTAAATATGACAGGGTAATCTATGGCTACACCTTC; cdr3_aa: CASSKYDRVIYGYTF
v_call: TRBV7-9; d_call: -; clone_size: many; j_call: TRBJ2-7; cdr3_nt: TGTGCCAGCAGCCACTGGACGGACTCCTACGAGCAGTACTTC; cdr3_aa: CASSHWTDSYEQYF
v_call: TRBV6-5; d_call: TRBD1; clone_size: -; j_call: TRBJ2-5; cdr3_nt: TGTGCCAGCAGTTACGACGGGACAGGGGGCTGGAAGACCCAGTACTTC; cdr3_aa: CASSYDGTGGWKTQYF
v_call: TRBV27; d_call: -; clone_size: few; j_call: TRBJ2-1; cdr3_nt: TGTGCCAGCAGTTTTAGGGTCTACAATGAGCAGTTCTTC; cdr3_aa: CASSFRVYNEQFF
v_call: TRBV27; d_call: TRBD2; clone_size: few; j_call: TRBJ2-5; cdr3_nt: TGTGCCAGCAGTTTTTTGGGACTAGCGCAAGAGACCCAGTACTTC; cdr3_aa: CASSFLGLAQETQYF
v_call: TRBV6-5; d_call: -; clone_size: -; j_call: TRBJ2-1; cdr3_nt: TGTGCCAGCAGTTATTTCTTTGGCGGGGATTCCTACAATGAGCAGTTCTTC; cdr3_aa: CASSYFFGGDSYNEQFF
v_call: TRBV6-1; d_call: -; clone_size: -; j_call: TRBJ1-1; cdr3_nt: TGTGCCAGCGCCCAAAGGTGGGAGAAGAACACTGAAGCTTTCTTT; cdr3_aa: CASAQRWEKNTEAFF
v_call: TRBV10-1; d_call: -; clone_size: -; j_call: TRBJ1-4; cdr3_nt: TGCGCCAGCAGTCATTACTGTTTT; cdr3_aa: CASSHYCF
v_call: TRBV27; d_call: -; clone_size: -; j_call: TRBJ1-1; cdr3_nt: TGTGCCAGCAGTCCTTTCACGAAATCTGAAGCTTTCTTT; cdr3_aa: CASSPFTKSEAFF